This entry features one T cell receptor beta chain sequence. In germline, CDR1 is SGHKS, CDR2 YYEKEE (reference sequence). The CDR3 loop spans 14 amino acids. V lost 0 bases and J 8 bases, leaving 12 bases between the germline ends. This entry comes from a study of Ad26.COV2.S vaccination and SARS-CoV-2 variants. This sample's treatment: roughly 20 received Ad26.COV2.S at low or high dose, single or two shots; roughly 5 received placebo; per-sample allocation not given. After the first vaccine or placebo injection, samples were drawn on day 63. The data were produced by immunoSEQ multiplex PCR, yet TCRdb's version contains in-frame clones alone and is incomplete. The sample contains roughly 400,000 clones, 90% of which appear only once.

The input for sequencing was peripheral blood, taken in a trial of Ad26.COV2.S vaccine versus placebo. The receptor was isolated from a person aged 18-65 years who received the Ad26.COV2.S COVID-19 vaccine or a placebo. The V call is TRBV5-5, the J call TRBJ2-1; no firm D call. In DNA, the CDR3 is TGTGCCAGCAGCTTGGTGCCCGCCATCGATGAGCAGTTCTTC. Its translation is CASSLVPAIDEQFF.